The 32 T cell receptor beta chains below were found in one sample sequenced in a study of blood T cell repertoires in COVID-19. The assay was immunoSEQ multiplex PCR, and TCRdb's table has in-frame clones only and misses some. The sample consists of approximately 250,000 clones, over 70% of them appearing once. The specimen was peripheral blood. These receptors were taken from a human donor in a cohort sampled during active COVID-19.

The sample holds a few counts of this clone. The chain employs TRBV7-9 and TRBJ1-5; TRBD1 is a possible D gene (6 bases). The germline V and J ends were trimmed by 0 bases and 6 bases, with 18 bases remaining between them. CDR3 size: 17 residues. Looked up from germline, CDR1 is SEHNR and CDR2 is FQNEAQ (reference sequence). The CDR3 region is CASSLATGTPLGQPQHF. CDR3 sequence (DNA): TGTGCCAGCAGCTTAGCAACAGGGACGCCCTTAGGTCAGCCCCAGCATTTT. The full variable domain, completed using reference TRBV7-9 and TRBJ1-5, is DTGVSQNPRHKITKRGQNVTFRCDPISEHNRLYWYRQTLGQGPEFLTYFQNEAQLEKSRLLSDRFSAERPKGSFSTLEIQRTEQGDSAMYLCASSLATGTPLGQPQHFGDGTRLSIL.

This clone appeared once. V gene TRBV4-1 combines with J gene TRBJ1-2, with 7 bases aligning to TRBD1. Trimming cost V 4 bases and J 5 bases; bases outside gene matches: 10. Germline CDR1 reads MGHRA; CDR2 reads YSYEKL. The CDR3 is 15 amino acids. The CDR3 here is CASSLGQEGGYGYTF. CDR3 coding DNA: TGCGCCAGCAGCCTAGGACAGGAGGGGGGTTATGGCTACACCTTC.

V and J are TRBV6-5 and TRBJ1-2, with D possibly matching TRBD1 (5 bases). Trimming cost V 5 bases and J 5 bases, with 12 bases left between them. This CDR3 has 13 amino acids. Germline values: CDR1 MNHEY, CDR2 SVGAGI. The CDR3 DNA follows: TGTGCCAGCAGTCGTTATAGACAGTATGGCTACACCTTC. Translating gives CASSRYRQYGYTF.

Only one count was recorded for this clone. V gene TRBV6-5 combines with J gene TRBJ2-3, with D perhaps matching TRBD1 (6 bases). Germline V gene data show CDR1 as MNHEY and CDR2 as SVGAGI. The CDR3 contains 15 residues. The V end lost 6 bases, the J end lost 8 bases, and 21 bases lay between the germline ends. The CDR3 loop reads CASRVQGSGRGTQYF. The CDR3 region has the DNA TGTGCCAGCAGAGTACAGGGTTCCGGCCGGGGTACGCAGTATTTT.

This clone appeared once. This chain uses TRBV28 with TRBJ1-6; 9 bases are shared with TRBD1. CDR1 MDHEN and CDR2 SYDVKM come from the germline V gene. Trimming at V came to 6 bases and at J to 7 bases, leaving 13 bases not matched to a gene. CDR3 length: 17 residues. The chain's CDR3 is CASRRTGGTGKNSPLHF. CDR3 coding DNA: TGTGCCAGCAGGAGAACGGGAGGGACAGGGAAGAATTCACCCCTCCACTTT.

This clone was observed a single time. Here the CDR3 DNA reads TGCAGTGCTAGTGGGGTTTTGACTAGCGGGGATGTGGATACGCAGTATTTT. Translating it yields CSASGVLTSGDVDTQYF. This chain links TRBV20-1 with TRBJ2-3; 11 positions agree with TRBD2. The CDR3 spans 17 residues. In germline, CDR1 is DFQATT, CDR2 SNEGSKA (reference sequence). V shed 3 bases, J shed 6 bases, and the junction held 14 bases outside the gene matches.

CDR3 in amino acids: CASSSLAGGDTGELFF. CDR3 DNA sequence: TGTGCCAGCAGCTCCTTAGCGGGGGGGGACACCGGGGAGCTGTTTTTT. The chain couples TRBV7-9 to TRBJ2-2; 11 nucleotides agree with TRBD2. There are 16 residues in the CDR3. Unmatched junction bases numbered 4, after V lost 4 bases and J lost 3 bases. Germline-derived CDR1 and CDR2 are SEHNR and FQNEAQ (reference sequence). The variable domain in full, completed from reference TRBV7-9 and TRBJ2-2, reads DTGVSQNPRHKITKRGQNVTFRCDPISEHNRLYWYRQTLGQGPEFLTYFQNEAQLEKSRLLSDRFSAERPKGSFSTLEIQRTEQGDSAMYLCASSSLAGGDTGELFFGEGSRLTVL.

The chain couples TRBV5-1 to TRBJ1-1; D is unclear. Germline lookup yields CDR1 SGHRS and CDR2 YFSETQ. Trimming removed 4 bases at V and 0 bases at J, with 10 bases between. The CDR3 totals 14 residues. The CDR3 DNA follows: TGCGCCAGCAGCACAACAGCCCTGAACACTGAAGCTTTCTTT. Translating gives CASSTTALNTEAFF.

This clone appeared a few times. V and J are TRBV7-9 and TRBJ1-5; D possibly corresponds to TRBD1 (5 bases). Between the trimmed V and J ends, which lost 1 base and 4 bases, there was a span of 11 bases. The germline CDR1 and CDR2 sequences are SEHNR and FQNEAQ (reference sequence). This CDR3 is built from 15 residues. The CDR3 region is CASSLDSGKNQPQHF. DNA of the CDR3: TGTGCCAGCAGCTTAGATTCAGGGAAAAATCAGCCCCAGCATTTT. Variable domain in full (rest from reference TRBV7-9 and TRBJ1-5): DTGVSQNPRHKITKRGQNVTFRCDPISEHNRLYWYRQTLGQGPEFLTYFQNEAQLEKSRLLSDRFSAERPKGSFSTLEIQRTEQGDSAMYLCASSLDSGKNQPQHFGDGTRLSIL.

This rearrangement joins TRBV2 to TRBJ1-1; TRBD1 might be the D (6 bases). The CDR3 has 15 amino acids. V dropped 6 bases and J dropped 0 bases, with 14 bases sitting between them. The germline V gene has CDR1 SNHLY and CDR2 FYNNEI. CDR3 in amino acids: CASSQLTGVNTEAFF. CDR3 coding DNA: TGTGCCAGCAGCCAATTGACAGGAGTGAACACTGAAGCTTTCTTT.

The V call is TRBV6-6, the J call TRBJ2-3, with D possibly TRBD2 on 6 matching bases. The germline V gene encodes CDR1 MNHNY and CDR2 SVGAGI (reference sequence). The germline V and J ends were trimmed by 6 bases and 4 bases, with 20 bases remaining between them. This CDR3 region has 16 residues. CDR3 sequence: CASSLPSEGFADTQYF. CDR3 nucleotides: TGTGCCAGCAGCCTGCCTAGCGAAGGTTTCGCAGATACGCAGTATTTT.

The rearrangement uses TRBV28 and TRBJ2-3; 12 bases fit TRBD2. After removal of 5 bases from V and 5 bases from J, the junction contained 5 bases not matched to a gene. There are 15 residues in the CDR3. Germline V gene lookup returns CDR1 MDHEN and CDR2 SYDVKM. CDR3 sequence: CASSLAGGPEDTQYF. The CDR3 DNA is TGTGCCAGCAGTCTAGCGGGGGGGCCTGAAGATACGCAGTATTTT.

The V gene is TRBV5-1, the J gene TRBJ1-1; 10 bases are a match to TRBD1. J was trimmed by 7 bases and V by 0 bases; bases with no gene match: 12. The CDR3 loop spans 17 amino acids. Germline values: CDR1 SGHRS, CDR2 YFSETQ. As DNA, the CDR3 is TGCGCCAGCAGCTTGGCCGGGGGGTCCGGGACAGGGGTTGAAGCTTTCTTT. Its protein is CASSLAGGSGTGVEAFF.

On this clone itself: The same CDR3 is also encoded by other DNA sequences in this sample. The CDR3 DNA sequence: TGTGCCAGCAGCCTGACAGCGAACACTGAAGCTTTCTTT. Amino acids: CASSLTANTEAFF. This sequence joins TRBV2 and TRBJ1-1; perhaps TRBD1 as D (5 bases). From germline, CDR1 is SNHLY and CDR2 FYNNEI. The CDR3 is made up of 13 amino acids. V gave up 6 bases and J gave up 1 base, with 9 bases separating them.

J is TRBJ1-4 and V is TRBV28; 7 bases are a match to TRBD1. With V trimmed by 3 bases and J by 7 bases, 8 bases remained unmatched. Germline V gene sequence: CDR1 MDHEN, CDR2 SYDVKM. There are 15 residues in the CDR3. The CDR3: CASSLVGTVREKLFF. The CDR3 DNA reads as TGTGCCAGCAGTTTGGTAGGGACAGTTCGTGAAAAACTGTTTTTT.

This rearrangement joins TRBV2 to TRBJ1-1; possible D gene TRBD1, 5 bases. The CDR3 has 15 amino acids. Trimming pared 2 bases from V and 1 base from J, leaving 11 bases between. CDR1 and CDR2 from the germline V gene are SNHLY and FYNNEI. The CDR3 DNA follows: TGTGCCAGCAGTGAATATCAGGGTTGGAACACTGAAGCTTTCTTT. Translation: CASSEYQGWNTEAFF. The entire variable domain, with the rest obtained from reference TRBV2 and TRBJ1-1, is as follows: EPEVTQTPSHQVTQMGQEVILRCVPISNHLYFYWYRQILGQKVEFLVSFYNNEISEKSEIFDDQFSVERPDGSNFTLKIRSTKLEDSAMYFCASSEYQGWNTEAFFGQGTRLTVV.

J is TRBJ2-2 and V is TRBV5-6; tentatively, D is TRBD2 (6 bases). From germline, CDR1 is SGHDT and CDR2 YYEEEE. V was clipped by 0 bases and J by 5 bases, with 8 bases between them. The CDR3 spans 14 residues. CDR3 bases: TGTGCCAGCAGCTTGGCTGGGGGGACCGGGGAGCTGTTTTTT. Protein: CASSLAGGTGELFF.

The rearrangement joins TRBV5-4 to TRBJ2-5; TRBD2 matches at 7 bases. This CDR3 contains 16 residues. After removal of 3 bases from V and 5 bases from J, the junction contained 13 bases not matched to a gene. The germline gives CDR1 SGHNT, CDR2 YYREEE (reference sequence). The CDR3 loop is CASSSPGREESETQYF. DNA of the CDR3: TGTGCCAGCAGCTCTCCCGGACGGGAGGAGTCGGAGACCCAGTACTTC.

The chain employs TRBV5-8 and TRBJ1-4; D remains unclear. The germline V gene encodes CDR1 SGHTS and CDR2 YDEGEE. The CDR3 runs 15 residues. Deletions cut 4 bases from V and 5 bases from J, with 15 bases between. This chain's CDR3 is CASSPGWRRNEKLFF. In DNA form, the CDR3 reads TGTGCCAGCAGCCCGGGGTGGCGTCGGAATGAAAAACTGTTTTTT.

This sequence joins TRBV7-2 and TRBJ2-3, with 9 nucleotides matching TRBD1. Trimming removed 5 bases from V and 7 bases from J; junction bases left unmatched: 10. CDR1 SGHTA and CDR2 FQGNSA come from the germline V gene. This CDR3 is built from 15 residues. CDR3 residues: CASSPGTGSRHTQYF. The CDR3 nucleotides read TGTGCCAGCAGCCCCGGGACAGGGAGCAGACATACGCAGTATTTT.

In nucleotides, the CDR3 is TGTGCCAGCAGTGAATCAGGATTTCAAGAGACCCAGTACTTC. Translation: CASSESGFQETQYF. This sequence joins TRBV25-1 and TRBJ2-5; D is unresolved. Looked up from germline, CDR1 is MGHDK and CDR2 is SYGVNS. The ends were cut back, 1 base at V and 2 bases at J, with 8 bases in the middle. The CDR3 covers 14 residues.

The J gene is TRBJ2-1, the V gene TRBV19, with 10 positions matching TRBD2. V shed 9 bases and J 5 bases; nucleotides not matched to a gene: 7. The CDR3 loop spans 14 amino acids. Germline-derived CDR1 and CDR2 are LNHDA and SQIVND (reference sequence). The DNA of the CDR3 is TGTGCCAGCACCGGGACTAGCGTTAACAATGAGCAGTTCTTC. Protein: CASTGTSVNNEQFF.

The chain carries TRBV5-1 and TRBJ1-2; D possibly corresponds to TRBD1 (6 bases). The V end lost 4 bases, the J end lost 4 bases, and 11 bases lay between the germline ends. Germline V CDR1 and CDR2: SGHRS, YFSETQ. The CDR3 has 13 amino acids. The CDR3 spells CASSPDSLYGYTF. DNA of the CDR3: TGCGCCAGCAGCCCGGACAGCCTCTATGGCTACACCTTC.

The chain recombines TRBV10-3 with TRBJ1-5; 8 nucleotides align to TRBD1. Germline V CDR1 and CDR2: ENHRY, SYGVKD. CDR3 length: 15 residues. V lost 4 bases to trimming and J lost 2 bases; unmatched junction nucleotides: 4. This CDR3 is CAISVAGGGNQPQHF. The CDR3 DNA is TGTGCCATCAGTGTAGCAGGGGGCGGCAATCAGCCCCAGCATTTT.

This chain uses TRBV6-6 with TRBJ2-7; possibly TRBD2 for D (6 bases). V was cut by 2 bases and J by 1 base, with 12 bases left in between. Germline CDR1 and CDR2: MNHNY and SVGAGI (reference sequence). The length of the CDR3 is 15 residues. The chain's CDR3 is CASSYGGKGSYEQYF. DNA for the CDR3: TGTGCCAGCAGTTACGGAGGGAAAGGGTCCTACGAGCAGTACTTC.

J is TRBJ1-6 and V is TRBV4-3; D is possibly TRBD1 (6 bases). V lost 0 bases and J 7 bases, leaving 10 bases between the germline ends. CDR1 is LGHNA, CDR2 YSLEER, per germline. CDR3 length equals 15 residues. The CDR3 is CASSQEQGRNSPLHF. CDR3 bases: TGCGCCAGCAGCCAAGAGCAGGGGCGCAATTCACCCCTCCACTTT.

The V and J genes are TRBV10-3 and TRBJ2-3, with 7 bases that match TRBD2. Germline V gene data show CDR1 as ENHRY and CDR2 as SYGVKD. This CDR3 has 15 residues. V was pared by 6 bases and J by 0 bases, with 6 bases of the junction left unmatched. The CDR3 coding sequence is TGTGCCATCAGGAAAGCGGGGCCAAGCACAGATACGCAGTATTTT. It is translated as CAIRKAGPSTDTQYF.

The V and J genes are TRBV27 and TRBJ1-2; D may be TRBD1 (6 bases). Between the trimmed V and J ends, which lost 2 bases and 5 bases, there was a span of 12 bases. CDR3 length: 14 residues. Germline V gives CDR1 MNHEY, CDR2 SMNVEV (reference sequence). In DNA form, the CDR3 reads TGTGCCAGCAGTTTAGAGGCGAGGGGGTATGGCTACACCTTC. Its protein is CASSLEARGYGYTF.

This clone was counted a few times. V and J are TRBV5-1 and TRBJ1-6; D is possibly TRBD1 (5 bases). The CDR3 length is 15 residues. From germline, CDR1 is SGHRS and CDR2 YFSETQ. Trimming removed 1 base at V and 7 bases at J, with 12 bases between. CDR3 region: CASSLTGVPNSPLHF. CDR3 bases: TGCGCCAGCAGCTTGACGGGGGTCCCCAATTCACCCCTCCACTTT.

For the CDR3, the DNA is TGTGCCAGCAGCGCCAAGACAGGGAATCACCTTTTCTACGAGCAGTACTTC. This gives the protein CASSAKTGNHLFYEQYF. The chain couples TRBV7-2 to TRBJ2-7, with TRBD1 matching over 7 bases. The CDR3 covers 17 residues. From germline, CDR1 is SGHTA and CDR2 FQGNSA. With V trimmed by 5 bases and J by 3 bases, 16 bases remained unmatched.

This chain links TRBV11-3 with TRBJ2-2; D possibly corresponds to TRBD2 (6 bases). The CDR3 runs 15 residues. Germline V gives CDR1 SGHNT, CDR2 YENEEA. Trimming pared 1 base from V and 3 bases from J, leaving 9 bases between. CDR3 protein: CASSLVRGDTGELFF. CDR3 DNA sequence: TGTGCCAGCAGCTTAGTGCGGGGAGACACCGGGGAGCTGTTTTTT.

CDR3 DNA: TGTGCCAGCAGCAGGACAGCCGCCACAGATACGCAGTATTTT. Amino acid sequence: CASSRTAATDTQYF. V and J are TRBV9 and TRBJ2-3; possible D gene TRBD1, 6 bases. CDR3 size: 14 residues. V shed 4 bases and J shed 2 bases, with 11 bases lying between them. From germline, CDR1 is SGDLS and CDR2 YYNGEE.